The next 21 T cell receptor beta chains were all read from a single sample in a study of blood T cell repertoires in COVID-19. Repertoires were generated with immunoSEQ multiplex PCR, while TCRdb's copy carries only in-frame clones and drops some. The sample has 150,000 to 200,000 clones; over 70% are singletons. Sequenced input: peripheral blood. The origin of the receptors is a man between 60 and 75 years old with active or convalescent COVID-19.

This clone showed up just once. CDR3 coding DNA: TGTGCCAGTAGTCAGGGACAGGATAATCAGCCCCAGCATTTT. This codes for CASSQGQDNQPQHF. The chain joins TRBV19 to TRBJ1-5; TRBD1 aligns across 8 bases. Germline V CDR1 and CDR2: LNHDA, SQIVND (reference sequence). CDR3 length: 14 residues. Trimming took 5 bases from V and 4 from J; bases not matched to a gene: 4.

The genes are TRBV30 and TRBJ2-1; 7 bases map to TRBD2. This CDR3 is 15 amino acids long. Germline CDR1 reads GTSNPN; CDR2 reads SVGIG (reference sequence). The V gene end was trimmed by 0 bases and the J gene end by 9 bases; junction bases not matched to a gene: 11. CDR3 region: CAWSVLWGRVGEQFF. The DNA for the CDR3 is TGTGCCTGGAGTGTATTGTGGGGGAGGGTTGGTGAGCAGTTCTTC.

The chain is built from TRBV5-3 and TRBJ2-7; TRBD1 aligns across 8 bases. TRBV5-3 is sorted into the ORF group, with uncertain function. After removal of 5 bases from V and 0 bases from J, the junction contained 7 bases not matched to a gene. This CDR3 has 15 residues. CDR3 DNA sequence: TGTGCCAGAAGGCCTCAGGGGGCTAGCTCCTACGAGCAGTACTTC. Translating gives CARRPQGASSYEQYF.

The genes are TRBV3-1 (or the pseudogene TRBV3-2) and TRBJ1-2, with D possibly matching TRBD1 (5 bases). CDR1 LGHDT and CDR2 YNNKEL come from the germline V gene (reference sequence). V shed 11 bases and J shed 8 bases, with 12 bases lying between them. This CDR3 region has 10 residues. DNA of the CDR3: TGTGCCCCGTCAGGGAGGGGCTACACCTTC. It encodes CAPSGRGYTF.

This chain connects TRBV2 to TRBJ1-2; no clear D. The CDR3 spans 13 residues. V gave up 6 bases and J gave up 0 bases, with 8 bases separating them. CDR1 is SNHLY and CDR2 is FYNNEI in the germline V gene. In nucleotides, the CDR3 is TGTGCCAGCAGCCCGCAGGCTAACTATGGCTACACCTTC. Protein sequence: CASSPQANYGYTF.

This clone was seen repeatedly, ten times or more. The V and J genes are TRBV2 and TRBJ2-3, with 10 bases identical to TRBD2. The CDR3 runs 16 residues. Per the germline V gene, CDR1 is SNHLY and CDR2 is FYNNEI. With 8 bases clipped from V and 6 bases from J, the junction kept 14 bases outside the gene matches. CDR3 in amino acids: CASGGASGSHGDTQYF. The CDR3 bases are TGTGCCAGCGGGGGTGCTAGCGGGAGCCACGGGGATACGCAGTATTTT.

This clone was seen once. The chain has TRBV18 and TRBJ1-2, with D hard to call. Per germline, CDR1 KGHSH and CDR2 LQKENI. The CDR3 loop spans 13 amino acids. V gave up 2 bases and J gave up 6 bases, with 10 bases separating them. The DNA of the CDR3 is TGTGCCAGCTCACCAGCAGTCCAGGATGGCTACACCTTC. As protein: CASSPAVQDGYTF. Based on the CDR3 plus reference TRBV18 and TRBJ1-2, the full variable domain is NAGVMQNPRHLVRRRGQEARLRCSPMKGHSHVYWYRQLPEEGLKFMVYLQKENIIDESGMPKERFSAEFPKEGPSILRIQQVVRGDSAAYFCASSPAVQDGYTFGSGTRLTVV.

The chain couples TRBV9 to TRBJ1-1; 7 nucleotides agree with TRBD1. The CDR3 length is 16 residues. J gave up 3 bases and V 4 bases, and 12 bases lay outside the gene matches. Germline V gene data show CDR1 as SGDLS and CDR2 as YYNGEE. The CDR3 spells CASSPRQGSQDTEAFF. In DNA form, the CDR3 reads TGTGCCAGCAGCCCCCGACAGGGCAGTCAGGACACTGAAGCTTTCTTT.

V gene TRBV7-9 combines with J gene TRBJ1-2; D call uncertain. Germline V gives CDR1 SEHNR, CDR2 FQNEAQ (reference sequence). V was pared by 0 bases and J by 0 bases, with 8 bases between. CDR3 length: 15 residues. This chain's CDR3 is CASSLAAQANYGYTF. The CDR3, as DNA: TGTGCCAGCAGCTTAGCGGCTCAAGCTAACTATGGCTACACCTTC.

The rearrangement joins TRBV6-5 to TRBJ2-5; the D gene is possibly TRBD1 (6 bases). This CDR3 region has 15 residues. V dropped 0 bases and J dropped 1 base, with 9 bases sitting between them. Germline V gives CDR1 MNHEY, CDR2 SVGAGI. Here the CDR3 reads CASSYSNRAQETQYF. The CDR3, as DNA: TGTGCCAGCAGTTACTCGAACAGGGCCCAAGAGACCCAGTACTTC.

The gene calls are TRBV11-2 and TRBJ2-1; 7 nucleotides align to TRBD2. Germline V gives CDR1 SGHAT, CDR2 FQNNGV. V shed 5 bases and J 7 bases; nucleotides not matched to a gene: 8. The CDR3 spans 14 residues. In nucleotides, the CDR3 is TGTGCCAGCAGCCGGACTAGTATACTGAATGAGCAGTTCTTC. As protein: CASSRTSILNEQFF.

This chain uses TRBV6-5 with TRBJ1-5; D is possibly TRBD1 (6 bases). V lost 4 bases to trimming and J lost 7 bases, with 14 bases between them. There are 14 residues in the CDR3. In germline, CDR1 is MNHEY, CDR2 SVGAGI. This CDR3 is CASSFWGTGQPQHF. CDR3 DNA sequence: TGTGCCAGCAGTTTTTGGGGTACAGGGCAGCCCCAGCATTTT.

This clone appeared once. This rearrangement joins TRBV29-1 to TRBJ1-1; 12 positions match TRBD1. The CDR3 spans 14 residues. In germline, CDR1 is SQVTM, CDR2 ANQGSEA. V gave up 6 bases and J gave up 3 bases; unmatched junction bases: 5. For the CDR3, the DNA is TGCAGCGTCGGGACAGGGGGCGCGTACACTGAAGCTTTCTTT. Protein: CSVGTGGAYTEAFF.

V is TRBV10-2 and J is TRBJ2-6; no clear D gene. Germline loops: CDR1 WSHSY, CDR2 SAAADI. CDR3 length equals 15 residues. V was shortened by 2 bases and J by 0 bases, with 5 bases between the two germline ends. In DNA form, the CDR3 reads TGCGCCAGCAGTGAGGGCAGCTCTGGGGCCAACGTCCTGACTTTC. It is translated as CASSEGSSGANVLTF.

This clone was seen more than once but under ten times. The chain couples TRBV19 to TRBJ2-7, with a tentative D call TRBD2 (5 bases). Germline CDR1 reads LNHDA; CDR2 reads SQIVND (reference sequence). V was clipped by 2 bases and J by 1 base, with 15 bases between them. CDR3 size: 16 residues. The CDR3 nucleotides are TGTGCCAGTAGTATATGGTGGGGAAGAGGGTCCTACGAGCAGTACTTC. Translated: CASSIWWGRGSYEQYF.

The gene calls are TRBV18 and TRBJ2-4, with 7 bases lining up with TRBD1. Germline CDR1 and CDR2: KGHSH and LQKENI. The V segment lost 3 bases and the J segment 4 bases; nucleotides outside the gene matches: 0. The CDR3 sequence is 13 residues long. CDR3 protein: CASSPGQKNIQYF. The DNA of the CDR3 is TGTGCCAGCTCACCGGGACAGAAAAACATTCAGTACTTC.

The chain has TRBV4-3 and TRBJ2-7; no clear D gene. The germline V and J ends were trimmed by 0 bases and 8 bases, with 11 bases remaining between them. There are 13 residues in the CDR3. Germline CDR1 LGHNA, CDR2 YSLEER. The CDR3 here is CASSQERLRKQYF. The DNA of the CDR3 is TGCGCCAGCAGCCAAGAGCGGCTAAGGAAGCAGTACTTC.

The V gene is TRBV28, the J gene TRBJ2-5; 8 bases map to TRBD2. V dropped 10 bases and J dropped 3; count of bases not matched to a gene: 7. Germline V gene sequence: CDR1 MDHEN, CDR2 SYDVKM. The CDR3 extends over 13 amino acids. Here the CDR3 DNA reads TGTGCCACCGCCGGGACTAGTAAAGAGACCCAGTACTTC. It translates to CATAGTSKETQYF. The entire variable domain, with the rest obtained from reference TRBV28 and TRBJ2-5, is as follows: DVKVTQSSRYLVKRTGEKVFLECVQDMDHENMFWYRQDPGLGLRLIYFSYDVKMKEKGDIPEGYSVSREKKERFSLILESASTNQTSMYLCATAGTSKETQYFGPGTRLLVL.

This clone came up once. The CDR3 DNA is TGTGCCAGTAGTATAGGGGGGACTAGCAGAAACAATGAGCAGTTCTTC. Its translation is CASSIGGTSRNNEQFF. The chain recombines TRBV19 with TRBJ2-1, with 9 bases lining up with TRBD2. CDR1 LNHDA and CDR2 SQIVND come from the germline V gene (reference sequence). The CDR3 has 16 residues. V gave up 1 base and J gave up 5 bases; unmatched junction bases: 6. The variable domain in full, completed from reference TRBV19 and TRBJ2-1, reads DGGITQSPKYLFRKEGQNVTLSCEQNLNHDAMYWYRQDPGQGLRLIYYSQIVNDFQKGDIAEGYSVSREKKESFPLTVTSAQKNPTAFYLCASSIGGTSRNNEQFFGPGTRLTVL.

J is TRBJ2-5 and V is TRBV7-2; D is perhaps TRBD1 (5 bases). The CDR3 is 12 amino acids. Trimming pared 5 bases from V and 4 bases from J, leaving 8 bases between. Germline CDR1 is SGHTA and CDR2 is FQGNSA. CDR3 in DNA: TGTGCCAGCAGCCCCACAGGAGAGACCCAGTACTTC. This codes for CASSPTGETQYF. Together with reference TRBV7-2 and TRBJ2-5, the CDR3 gives the full variable domain: GAGVSQSPSNKVTEKGKDVELRCDPISGHTALYWYRQSLGQGLEFLIYFQGNSAPDKSGLPSDRFSAERTGGSVSTLTIQRTQQEDSAVYLCASSPTGETQYFGPGTRLLVL.

The V and J genes are TRBV11-2 and TRBJ1-2; TRBD1 is a possible D gene (6 bases). Germline V CDR1 and CDR2: SGHAT, FQNNGV. V was shortened by 0 bases and J by 4 bases, with 9 bases between the two germline ends. The CDR3 extends over 14 amino acids. The CDR3 DNA is TGTGCCAGCAGCTTAGATAGGACAGTCTATGGCTACACCTTC. Residues: CASSLDRTVYGYTF.